The entry below gives a single T cell receptor (beta chain) sequence along with its context. Its antigen is unknown. No quality values exist for individual bases; no much larger clone is one base distant. The CDR3 covers 17 residues, taking in both the cysteine and the phenylalanine. The only DNA kept is the CDR3, 51 bases in frame from the first base. Sequences KGHDR (CDR1) and SFDVKD (CDR2) are obtained from the germline V gene. V is trimmed back by 2 bases and J by 0 bases, and the junction contains 3 bases that no gene match accounts for. Reading the label with the study, this specimen's treatment or condition is: allogeneic hematopoietic cell transplantation with graft depleted of TCRalphabeta T cells and CD19 B cells. The children who served as transplant recipients had been given grafts of TCRalphabeta/CD19-depleted allogeneic hematopoietic cells. The data are from a study of T-cell reconstitution after alpha-beta-depleted transplantation in children (dated by TCRdb to 2015 to 2016). About the study as a whole: Using TCR repertoire profiling, the study quantitatively followed how T-cell immune reconstitution unfolded in children after TCRalphabeta/CD19-depleted allogeneic hematopoietic cell transplantation.

Library preparation employed PCR. TCRdb shows the sequencer as Illumina HiSeq 2500. TCR library preparation used molecular barcoding, with unique molecular identifiers applied to normalize quantification of the TCRbeta repertoire. TCRdb ran its own pipeline on the public reads, namely fastp trimming at Q25 and MiXCR clone calling, and kept in-frame beta chains. Each CDR3 protein gets just one entry, which takes the most common genes and DNA from the rows behind it. This sample has some 260,000 distinct CDR3 sequences in its table, and more than 20% of those were observed once. The top ten hold 4.8% of the sample. Summary of the overall study and its limitations: The frequencies of hyperexpanded clones fell over the following months, and after one year, T-cell counts and TCRbeta diversity were mostly attributed to newly produced T cells. In some patients, the high TCRbeta diversity seen at day 60 was put down to recipient T cells and intrathymic progenitors that had survived conditioning. Apparently early alphabetaT-cell count recovery about two months after transplant reportedly relied on only several hundred rapidly expanded clones derived from non-depleted graft cells.

The sample here was PBMCs, mostly from graft donor cells, taken 360 days after TCRalphabeta/CD19-depleted stem cell transplant. This TCR was recovered from a female patient aged 2-10 years who had a stem cell transplant for congenital amegakaryocytic thrombocytopenia, so the T cells may come from the graft donor. The chain is encoded by TRBV24-1 joined to TRBJ2-3; 11 bases in the junction line up with TRBD2. This receptor carries the CDR3 CATSDSRLAGSTDTQYF. The base sequence is TGTGCCACCAGTGATTCTAGACTAGCGGGGAGCACAGATACGCAGTATTTT.